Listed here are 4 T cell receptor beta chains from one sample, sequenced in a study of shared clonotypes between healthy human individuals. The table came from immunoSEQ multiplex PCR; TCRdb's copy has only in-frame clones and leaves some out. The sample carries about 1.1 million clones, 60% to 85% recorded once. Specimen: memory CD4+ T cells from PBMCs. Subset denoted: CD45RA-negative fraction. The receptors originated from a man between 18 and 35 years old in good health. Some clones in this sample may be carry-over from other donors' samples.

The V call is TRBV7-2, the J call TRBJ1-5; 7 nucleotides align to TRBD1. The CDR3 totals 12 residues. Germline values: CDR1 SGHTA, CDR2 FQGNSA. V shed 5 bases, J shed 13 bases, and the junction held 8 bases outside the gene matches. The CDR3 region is CASSAHRDRQHF. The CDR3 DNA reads TGTGCCAGCAGCGCGCACCGGGACAGACAGCATTTT.

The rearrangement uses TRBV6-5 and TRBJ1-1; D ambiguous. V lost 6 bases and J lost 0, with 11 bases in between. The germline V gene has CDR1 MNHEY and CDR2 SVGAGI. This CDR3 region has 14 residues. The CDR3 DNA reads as TGTGCCAGCAGCCACCCGAGAATGAACACTGAAGCTTTCTTT. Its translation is CASSHPRMNTEAFF.

This chain's CDR3 is CAWSVRSAGSGNTIYF. The CDR3 DNA is TGTGCCTGGAGTGTAAGGTCGGCAGGCTCTGGAAACACCATATATTTT. The chain carries TRBV30 and TRBJ1-3; no reliable D call. From germline, CDR1 is GTSNPN and CDR2 SVGIG (reference sequence). The germline V and J ends were trimmed by 0 bases and 0 bases, with 12 bases remaining between them. CDR3 length: 16 amino acids.

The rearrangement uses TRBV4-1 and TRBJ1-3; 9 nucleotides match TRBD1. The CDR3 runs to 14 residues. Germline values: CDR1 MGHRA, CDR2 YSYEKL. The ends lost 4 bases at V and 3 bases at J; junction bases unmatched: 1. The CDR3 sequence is CASSRQGDGNTIYF. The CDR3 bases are TGCGCCAGCAGCCGACAGGGGGATGGAAACACCATATATTTT.